Listed here are 3 T cell receptor beta chains from one sample, sequenced in a study of shared clonotypes between healthy human individuals. Sequenced by immunoSEQ multiplex PCR; TCRdb stores in-frame clones only, minus some. The top ten clones hold 0.1% to 0.15% of a sample with around 2.1 million clones, under 97% of them seen once. The sample was naive CD4+ T cells sorted from blood. The subset is: CD45RA+ positively selected. The receptors derive from a man aged 18 to 35 in good health.

V gene TRBV5-1 combines with J gene TRBJ2-5, with D hard to call. The germline V gene has CDR1 SGHRS and CDR2 YFSETQ. The CDR3 is 14 residues long. The germline V and J ends were trimmed by 4 bases and 0 bases, with 10 bases remaining between them. CDR3: CASSPRPDQETQYF. The CDR3 DNA reads TGCGCCAGCAGCCCTCGACCGGACCAAGAGACCCAGTACTTC.

This chain uses TRBV2 with TRBJ2-5, with D unclear. Trimming cost V 5 bases and J 0 bases, with 7 bases left between them. This CDR3 contains 13 residues. The germline gives CDR1 SNHLY, CDR2 FYNNEI. CDR3 in DNA: TGTGCCAGCAGTACAAACTACCAAGAGACCCAGTACTTC. This encodes CASSTNYQETQYF.

J is TRBJ2-7 and V is TRBV18; D ambiguous. V was cut by 6 bases and J by 3 bases, with 15 bases left in between. In germline, CDR1 is KGHSH, CDR2 LQKENI. This CDR3 is 14 amino acids long. The CDR3 spells CASSSQTRGYEQYF. Written as DNA, the CDR3 is TGTGCCAGCTCTTCACAAACAAGAGGCTACGAGCAGTACTTC.